The clone carrying this T cell receptor (beta chain) has just a few counts. Antigen unknown. Vbeta (60) and Jbeta (13) primers were used in the PCR. The protocol was immunoSEQ multiplex PCR, while the TCRdb copy is restricted to in-frame clones and leaves out a portion. This sample has under 200,000 clones, with around 68% found just once. This entry comes from a study of cytomegalovirus exposure and HLA in healthy donors. CDR3 size: 14 residues. Trimming cost V 2 bases and J 4 bases; bases outside gene matches: 4. The V gene's germline CDR1 is SGHVS and CDR2 FQNEAQ. Study results and limitations: Some TCR beta chains (around 180 of them) were listed as cytomegalovirus-associated. For most TCR beta V segments, an earlier analysis put the productive rate at about 87% or about 30% of the time. The classifier, whose performance was assessed in both the original and validation cohorts, reportedly diagnosed cytomegalovirus status with high specificity and sensitivity.

The receptor comes from a man in his forties in good health and CMV-seronegative. The specimen sequenced was PBMCs. This chain uses TRBV7-8 with TRBJ2-7, with 8 positions matching TRBD2. In nucleotides, the CDR3 is TGTGCCAGCAGCTTACGCAGCGGGAGTTACGAGCAGTACTTC. Protein sequence: CASSLRSGSYEQYF.